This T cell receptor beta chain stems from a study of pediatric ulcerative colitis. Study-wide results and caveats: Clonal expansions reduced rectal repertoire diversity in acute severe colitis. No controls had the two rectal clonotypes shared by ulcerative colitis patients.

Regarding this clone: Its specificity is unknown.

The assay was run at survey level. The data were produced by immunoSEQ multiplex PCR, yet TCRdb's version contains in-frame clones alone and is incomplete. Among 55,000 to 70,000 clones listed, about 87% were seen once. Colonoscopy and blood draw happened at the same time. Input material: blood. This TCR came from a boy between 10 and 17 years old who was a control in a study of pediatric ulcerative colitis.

CDR3 region: CASSLAGTSYNEQFF. The CDR3 DNA follows: TGTGCCAGCAGCTTAGCCGGAACGTCCTACAATGAGCAGTTCTTC. The chain links TRBV7-2 to TRBJ2-1; no clear D. Germline CDR1 and CDR2: SGHTA and FQGNSA. Trimming removed 0 bases from V and 1 base from J, with 7 bases in between. The CDR3 runs 15 residues.